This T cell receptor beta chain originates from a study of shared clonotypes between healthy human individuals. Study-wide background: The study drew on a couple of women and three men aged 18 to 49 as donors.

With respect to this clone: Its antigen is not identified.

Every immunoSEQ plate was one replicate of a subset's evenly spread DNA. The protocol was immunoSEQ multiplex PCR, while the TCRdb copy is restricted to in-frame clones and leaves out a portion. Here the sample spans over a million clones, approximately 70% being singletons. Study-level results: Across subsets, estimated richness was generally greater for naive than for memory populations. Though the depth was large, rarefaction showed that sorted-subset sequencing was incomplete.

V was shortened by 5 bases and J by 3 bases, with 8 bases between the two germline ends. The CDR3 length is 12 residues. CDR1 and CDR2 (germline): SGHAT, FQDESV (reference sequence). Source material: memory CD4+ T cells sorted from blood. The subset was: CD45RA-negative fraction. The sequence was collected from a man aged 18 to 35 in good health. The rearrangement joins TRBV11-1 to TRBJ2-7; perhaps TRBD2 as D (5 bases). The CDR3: CASSGRGYEQYF. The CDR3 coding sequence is TGTGCCAGCAGCGGCCGGGGCTACGAGCAGTACTTC.